The clone carrying this T cell receptor (beta chain) was found once. No antigen is known for it. Using immunoSEQ multiplex PCR, the repertoire was profiled, and TCRdb retains in-frame clones only, with some absent. The sample has some 90,000 clones; around nine tenths are singletons. The donors were part of the roughly 120-subject validation cohort, which stood apart from the 666-subject first cohort. The data derive from a study of cytomegalovirus exposure and HLA in healthy donors. Broader study findings: The listing of 160 or so TCR beta chains classed them as cytomegalovirus-associated. Among TCR sequences, most were rare, though some public TCRs appeared in many donors. Reports indicated that the classifier achieved high specificity and sensitivity in diagnosing cytomegalovirus status.

The CDR3 totals 14 residues. The germline V gene has CDR1 SGHDT and CDR2 YYEEEE. The V gene lost 1 base and the J gene lost 1 base, with 9 bases spanning the gap. The sample comprised PBMCs. The receptor's source is a woman in her 30s in good health and CMV-seronegative. The chain is built from TRBV5-6 and TRBJ2-7; D is perhaps TRBD2 (6 bases). This CDR3 is CASSLLALSYEQYF. The CDR3 DNA reads TGTGCCAGCAGCTTGCTAGCGTTATCCTACGAGCAGTACTTC.